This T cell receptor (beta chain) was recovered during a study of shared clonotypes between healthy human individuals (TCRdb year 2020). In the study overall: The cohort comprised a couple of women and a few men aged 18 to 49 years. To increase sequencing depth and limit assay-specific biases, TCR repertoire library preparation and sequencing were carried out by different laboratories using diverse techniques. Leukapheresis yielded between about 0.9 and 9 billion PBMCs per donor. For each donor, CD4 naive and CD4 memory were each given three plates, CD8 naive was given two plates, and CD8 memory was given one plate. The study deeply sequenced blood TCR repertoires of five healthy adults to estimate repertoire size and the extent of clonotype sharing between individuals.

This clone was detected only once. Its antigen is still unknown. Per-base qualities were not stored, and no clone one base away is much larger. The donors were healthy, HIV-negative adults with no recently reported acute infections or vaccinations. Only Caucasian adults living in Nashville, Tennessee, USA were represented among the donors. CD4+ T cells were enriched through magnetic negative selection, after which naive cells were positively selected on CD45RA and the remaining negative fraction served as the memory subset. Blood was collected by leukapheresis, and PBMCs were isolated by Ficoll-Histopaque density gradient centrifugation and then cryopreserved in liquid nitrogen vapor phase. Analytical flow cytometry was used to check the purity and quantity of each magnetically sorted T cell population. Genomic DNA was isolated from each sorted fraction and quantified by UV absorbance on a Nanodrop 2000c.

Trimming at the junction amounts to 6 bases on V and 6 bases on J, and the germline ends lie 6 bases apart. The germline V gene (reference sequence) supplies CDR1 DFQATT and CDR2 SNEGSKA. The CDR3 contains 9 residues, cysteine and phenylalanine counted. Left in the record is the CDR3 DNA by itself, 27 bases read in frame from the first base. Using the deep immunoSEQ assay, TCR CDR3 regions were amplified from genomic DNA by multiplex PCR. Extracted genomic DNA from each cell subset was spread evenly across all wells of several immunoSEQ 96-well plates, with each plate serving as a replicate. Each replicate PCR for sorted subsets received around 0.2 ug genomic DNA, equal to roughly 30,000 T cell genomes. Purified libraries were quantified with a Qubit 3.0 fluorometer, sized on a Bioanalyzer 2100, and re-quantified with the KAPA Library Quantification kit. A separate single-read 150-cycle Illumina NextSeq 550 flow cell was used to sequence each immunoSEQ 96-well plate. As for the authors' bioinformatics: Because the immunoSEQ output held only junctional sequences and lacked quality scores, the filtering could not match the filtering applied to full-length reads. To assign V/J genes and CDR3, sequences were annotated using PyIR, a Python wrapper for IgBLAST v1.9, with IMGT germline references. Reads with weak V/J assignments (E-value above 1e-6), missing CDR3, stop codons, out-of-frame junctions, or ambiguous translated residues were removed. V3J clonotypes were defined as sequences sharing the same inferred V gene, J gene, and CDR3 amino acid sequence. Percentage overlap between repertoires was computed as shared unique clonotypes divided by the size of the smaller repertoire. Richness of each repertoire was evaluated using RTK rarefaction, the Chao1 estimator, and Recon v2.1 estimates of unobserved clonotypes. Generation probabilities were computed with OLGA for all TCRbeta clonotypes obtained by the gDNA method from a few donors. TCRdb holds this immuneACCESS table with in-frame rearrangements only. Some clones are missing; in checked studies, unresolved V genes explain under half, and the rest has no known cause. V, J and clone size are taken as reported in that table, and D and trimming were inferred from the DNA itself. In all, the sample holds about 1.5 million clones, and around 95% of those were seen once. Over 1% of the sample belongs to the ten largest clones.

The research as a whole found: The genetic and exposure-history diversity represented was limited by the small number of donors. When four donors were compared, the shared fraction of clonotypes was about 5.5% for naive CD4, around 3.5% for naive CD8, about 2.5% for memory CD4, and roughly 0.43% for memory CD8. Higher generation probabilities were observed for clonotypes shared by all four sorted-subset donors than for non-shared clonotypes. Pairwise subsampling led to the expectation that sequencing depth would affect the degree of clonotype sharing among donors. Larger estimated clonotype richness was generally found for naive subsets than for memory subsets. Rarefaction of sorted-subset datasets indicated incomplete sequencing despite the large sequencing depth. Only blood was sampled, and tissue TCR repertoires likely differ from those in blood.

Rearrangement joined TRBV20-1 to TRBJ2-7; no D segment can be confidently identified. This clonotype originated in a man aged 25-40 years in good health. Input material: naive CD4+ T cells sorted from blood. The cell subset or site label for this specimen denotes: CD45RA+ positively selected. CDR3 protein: CSAGIEQYF. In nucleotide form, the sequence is TGCAGTGCGGGGATCGAGCAGTACTTC.